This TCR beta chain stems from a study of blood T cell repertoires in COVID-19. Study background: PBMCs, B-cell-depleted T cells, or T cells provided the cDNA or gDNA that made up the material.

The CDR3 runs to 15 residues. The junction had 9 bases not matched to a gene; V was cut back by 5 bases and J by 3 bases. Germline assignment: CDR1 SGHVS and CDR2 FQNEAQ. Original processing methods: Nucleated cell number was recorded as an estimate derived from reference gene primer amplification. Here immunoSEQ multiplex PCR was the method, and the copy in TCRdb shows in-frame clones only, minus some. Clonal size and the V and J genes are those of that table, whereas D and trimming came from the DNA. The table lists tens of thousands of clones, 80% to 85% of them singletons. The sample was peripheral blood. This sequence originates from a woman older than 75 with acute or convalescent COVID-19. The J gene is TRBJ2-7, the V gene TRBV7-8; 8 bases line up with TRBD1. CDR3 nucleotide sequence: TGTGCCAGCAGCCGTAAAGGACAGGGAGTCTACGAGCAGTACTTC. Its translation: CASSRKGQGVYEQYF.